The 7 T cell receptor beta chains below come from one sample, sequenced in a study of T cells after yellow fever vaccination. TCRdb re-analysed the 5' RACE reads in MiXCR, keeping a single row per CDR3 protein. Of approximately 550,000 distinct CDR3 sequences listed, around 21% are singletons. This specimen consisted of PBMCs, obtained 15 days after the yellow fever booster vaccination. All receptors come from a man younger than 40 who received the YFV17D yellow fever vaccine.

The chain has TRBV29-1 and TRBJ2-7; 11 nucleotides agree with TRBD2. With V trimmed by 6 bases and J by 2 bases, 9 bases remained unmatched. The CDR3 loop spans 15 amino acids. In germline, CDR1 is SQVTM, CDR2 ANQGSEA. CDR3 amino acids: CSVALSGRVTYEQYF. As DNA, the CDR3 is TGCAGCGTAGCTCTTAGCGGGAGGGTCACCTACGAGCAGTACTTC.

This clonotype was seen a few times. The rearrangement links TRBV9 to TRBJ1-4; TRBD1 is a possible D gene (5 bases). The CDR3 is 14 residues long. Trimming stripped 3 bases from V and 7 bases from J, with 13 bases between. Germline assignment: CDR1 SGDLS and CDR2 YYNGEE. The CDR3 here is CASSAGQRFEKLFF. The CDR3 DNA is TGTGCCAGCAGCGCCGGACAACGTTTTGAAAAACTGTTTTTT.

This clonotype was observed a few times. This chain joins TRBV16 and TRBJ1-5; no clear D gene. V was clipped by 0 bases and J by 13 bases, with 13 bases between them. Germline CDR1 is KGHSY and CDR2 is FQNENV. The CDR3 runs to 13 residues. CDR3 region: CASSQSTSRRQHF. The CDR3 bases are TGTGCCAGCAGCCAATCGACCAGCCGCCGACAGCATTTT.

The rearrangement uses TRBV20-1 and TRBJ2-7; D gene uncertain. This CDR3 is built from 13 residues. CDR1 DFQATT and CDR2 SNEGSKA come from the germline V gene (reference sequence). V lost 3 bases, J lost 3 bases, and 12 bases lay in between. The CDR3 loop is CSASGHSYYEQYF. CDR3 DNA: TGCAGTGCTAGTGGTCACTCTTACTACGAGCAGTACTTC.

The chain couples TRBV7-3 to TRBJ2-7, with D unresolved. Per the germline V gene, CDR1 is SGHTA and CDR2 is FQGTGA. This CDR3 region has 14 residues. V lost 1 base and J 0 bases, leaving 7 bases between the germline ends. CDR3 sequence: CASSLNSDSYEQYF. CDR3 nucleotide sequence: TGTGCCAGCAGCTTAAACAGCGACTCCTACGAGCAGTACTTC. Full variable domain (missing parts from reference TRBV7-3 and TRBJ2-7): GAGVSQTPSNKVTEKGKYVELRCDPISGHTALYWYRQSLGQGPEFLIYFQGTGAADDSGLPNDRFFAVRPEGSVSTLKIQRTERGDSAVYLCASSLNSDSYEQYFGPGTRLTVT.

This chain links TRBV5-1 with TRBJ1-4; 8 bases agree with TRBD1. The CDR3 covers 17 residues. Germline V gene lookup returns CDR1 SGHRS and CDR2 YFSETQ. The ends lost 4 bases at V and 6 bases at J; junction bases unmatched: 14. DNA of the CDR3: TGCGCCAGCAGCACCGGGACAGGCCGCCTCTGGGATGAAAAACTGTTTTTT. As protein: CASSTGTGRLWDEKLFF.

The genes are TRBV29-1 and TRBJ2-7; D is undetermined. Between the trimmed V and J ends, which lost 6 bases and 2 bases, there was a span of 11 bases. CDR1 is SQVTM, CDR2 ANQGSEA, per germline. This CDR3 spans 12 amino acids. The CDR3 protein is CSVSTLTYEQYF. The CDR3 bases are TGCAGCGTATCGACACTTACCTACGAGCAGTACTTC.